Listed here is a single TCR beta chain. No antigen is known for it. The data derive from a study of identical twins. General study points: Modeled out-of-frame TCR alpha sharing in monozygotic twins fell below observed levels. Excess twin sharing in beta out-of-frame sequences was weaker.

Trimming removed 6 bases from V and 2 bases from J; junction bases left unmatched: 6. This CDR3 is built from 14 residues. Germline loops: CDR1 DFQATT, CDR2 SNEGSKA (reference sequence). The authors used template switching to add a universal primer site and gave cDNA unique molecular identifiers. A single record per CDR3 protein comes from TCRdb applying MiXCR to the 5' RACE reads. The sample lists 1.5 million to 2 million distinct CDR3 sequences, about 32% seen once, with less than 0.35% in the top ten. The source material was cord blood. The receptor's source is a newborn girl in good health. The chain uses TRBV20-1 and TRBJ2-3; 9 bases map to TRBD1. The CDR3 region has the DNA TGCAGTGCCACCGGGACAGGGTACACAGATACGCAGTATTTT. Translation gives CSATGTGYTDTQYF.